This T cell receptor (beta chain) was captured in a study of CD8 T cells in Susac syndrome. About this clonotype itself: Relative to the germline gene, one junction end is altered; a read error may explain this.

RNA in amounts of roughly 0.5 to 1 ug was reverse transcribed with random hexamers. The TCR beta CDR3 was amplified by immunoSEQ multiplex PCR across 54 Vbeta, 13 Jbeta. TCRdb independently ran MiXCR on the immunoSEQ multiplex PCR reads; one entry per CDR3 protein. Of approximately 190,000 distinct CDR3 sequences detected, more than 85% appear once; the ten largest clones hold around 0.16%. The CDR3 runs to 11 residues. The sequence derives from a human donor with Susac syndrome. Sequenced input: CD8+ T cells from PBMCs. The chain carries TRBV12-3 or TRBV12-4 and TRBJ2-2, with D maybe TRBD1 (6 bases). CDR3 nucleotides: TGTGCCAGCAGGAATACCGGGACACTCTATTTT. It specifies CASRNTGTLYF.